This paragraph reports one T cell receptor (beta chain). This clone occurred a few times. No antigen is known for it. No much larger clone exists at a distance of one base, and base qualities are not known. The sample comes from a study of blood T cell repertoires in COVID-19 (dated by TCRdb to 2018 to 2021). Context from the whole study: Collaborator samples came from the United States, Italy and Spain and covered acute and convalescent phases of COVID-19. The material from the prospective study consisted of cDNA or gDNA derived from T cells, B-cell-depleted T cells, or PBMCs. Deeply sampled blood TCRbeta repertoires from subjects exposed to, actively infected with, or recovered from COVID-19 were included in the dataset. The repertoires were released in a freely available public database intended as a resource for research on the immune response to SARS-CoV-2. The samples were drawn from the first 160 participants of the ongoing ImmuneRACE study and from 1,254 subjects provided by 6 global collaborators. A de-identified subject ID, COVID-19 status, age in years and sex were almost always included in the sample metadata. HLA class I and class II types, where available, came from metadata supplied by the sample provider rather than from assay-based typing.

TCRbeta CDR3 regions were amplified from genomic DNA by means of the immunoSEQ Assay, a bias-controlled multiplex PCR. In the paper's pipeline: Nucleated cell counts per sample were estimated from amplification of reference gene primers within the assay. To quantify the absolute abundance of each unique TCRbeta CDR3 rearrangement, sequence reads were collapsed and filtered. For each sample, productive Simpson clonality was calculated by taking the square root of Simpson's diversity index across productive rearrangements. TCRdb took this table from immuneACCESS and kept in-frame rearrangements with V and J called. Such tables lack part of the clones; where checked against another copy, unresolved V genes explain under half of the gap, and the rest is unexplained. V and J calls and clone size are copied from that table; D and trimming were computed from the DNA. Present in this sample are 130,000 to 150,000 clones, 80% of which were seen just once. The leading ten clones occupy 13% of the sample.

Results the study describes overall, beyond this receptor: The quantity of clinical and demographic metadata differed by source and by participant and was supplied without curation.

Based on the germline V gene (reference sequence), the CDR1 and CDR2 sequences are MNHEY and SMNVEV. From the cysteine up to the phenylalanine, the CDR3 has a length of 15 residues. The DNA shown is the 45-base CDR3, in frame from base 1. Trimming takes 5 bases from V and 2 bases from J, and the germline ends sit 16 bases apart. Each collaborating institution followed its own protocols to collect whole blood in K2EDTA tubes. Collaborator samples were shipped for TCRbeta analysis as frozen whole blood, isolated PBMCs, or DNA extracted from either sample type. The sequence came from a man in his fifties or sixties with active or convalescent COVID-19. The chain is made from TRBV27 and TRBJ2-7; the best D guess is TRBD1, with 6 bases matching. Sequences were obtained from peripheral blood. The DNA sequence reads TGTGCCAGCAGTCCCCTTACCAGGGGCACCTACGAGCAGTACTTC. This sequence encodes CASSPLTRGTYEQYF.